The 23 T cell receptor beta chains listed next were all sequenced from one sample in a study of cytomegalovirus exposure and HLA in healthy donors. Clones were sequenced by immunoSEQ multiplex PCR, and TCRdb holds only the in-frame ones, with some missing. The sample carries under 85,000 clones, around 93% recorded once. Input material: PBMCs. The receptors stem from a man in his late teens or twenties in good health and CMV-seropositive.

This chain connects TRBV13 to TRBJ2-3, with a tentative D call TRBD1 (6 bases). The CDR3 is made up of 18 amino acids. Germline assignment: CDR1 PRHDT and CDR2 FYEKMQ (reference sequence). The V and J ends lost 2 bases and 0 bases respectively, with 18 bases between them. DNA of the CDR3: TGTGCCAGCAGCTTAAGATTAATGACAGGTGGGAGCACAGATACGCAGTATTTT. It yields the protein CASSLRLMTGGSTDTQYF.

This clone showed up just once. The J gene is TRBJ2-2, the V gene TRBV2; unclear D gene. Trimming took 7 bases from V and 7 from J, leaving 13 bases between them. The CDR3 contains 13 residues. CDR1 and CDR2 from the germline V gene are SNHLY and FYNNEI. This chain's CDR3 is CASKGSPVGELFF. The CDR3 DNA reads as TGTGCCAGCAAAGGTAGCCCGGTCGGGGAGCTGTTTTTT.

The J gene is TRBJ2-7, the V gene TRBV11-2, with 8 nucleotides matching TRBD1. Germline loops: CDR1 SGHAT, CDR2 FQNNGV. The V segment lost 3 bases and the J segment 1 base; nucleotides outside the gene matches: 2. This CDR3 has 14 amino acids. The CDR3 is CASSFGQGSYEQYF. In nucleotides, the CDR3 is TGTGCCAGCAGCTTCGGACAGGGATCCTACGAGCAGTACTTC.

The chain joins TRBV18 to TRBJ2-2; 9 nucleotides line up with TRBD2. The CDR3 covers 17 residues. Losses at the gene ends were 5 bases for V and 5 bases for J; bases not matched to a gene: 12. Germline values: CDR1 KGHSH, CDR2 LQKENI. The CDR3 region has the DNA TGTGCCAGCTCAATGTCGCGGGAGGGCGTTCGGACCGGGGAGCTGTTTTTT. It translates to CASSMSREGVRTGELFF.

The chain combines TRBV11-2 with TRBJ2-5; a possible D gene is TRBD2 (5 bases). CDR1 and CDR2 (germline): SGHAT, FQNNGV. V lost 4 bases and J lost 2, with 8 bases in between. There are 13 residues in the CDR3. DNA of the CDR3: TGTGCCAGCAGCTGGCCGGGGCAAGAGACCCAGTACTTC. Protein sequence: CASSWPGQETQYF. The whole variable domain, filled in from reference TRBV11-2 and TRBJ2-5, reads EAGVAQSPRYKIIEKRQSVAFWCNPISGHATLYWYQQILGQGPKLLIQFQNNGVVDDSQLPKDRFSAERLKGVDSTLKIQPAKLEDSAVYLCASSWPGQETQYFGPGTRLLVL.

This clone was recorded a few times. The rearrangement joins TRBV5-4 to TRBJ2-2; D is uncertain. The CDR3 runs 13 residues. The V gene's germline CDR1 is SGHNT and CDR2 YYREEE (reference sequence). V gave up 2 bases and J gave up 3 bases, with 5 bases separating them. This CDR3 reads CASSFQYTGELFF. The DNA of the CDR3 is TGTGCCAGCAGCTTCCAGTACACCGGGGAGCTGTTTTTT.

The chain joins TRBV7-3 to TRBJ1-1; D might be TRBD1 (6 bases). V was pared by 4 bases and J by 0 bases, with 12 bases between. This CDR3 is 15 amino acids long. CDR1 and CDR2 (germline): SGHTA, FQGTGA. In DNA form, the CDR3 reads TGTGCCAGCAGCTCGACAGGCCCGATGAACACTGAAGCTTTCTTT. Protein sequence: CASSSTGPMNTEAFF.

The rearrangement uses TRBV7-8 and TRBJ2-7, with 7 bases identical to TRBD1. CDR3 length equals 17 residues. Trimming removed 5 bases from V and 5 bases from J; junction bases left unmatched: 18. Germline loops: CDR1 SGHVS, CDR2 FQNEAQ. The CDR3 DNA follows: TGTGCCAGCAGCCAGGGGGACGGCACACCTCTTTGGGACGAGCAGTACTTC. It yields the protein CASSQGDGTPLWDEQYF.

The chain employs TRBV19 and TRBJ1-5, with D possibly matching TRBD1 (5 bases). Trimming took 3 bases from V and 5 from J, leaving 11 bases between them. Germline lookup yields CDR1 LNHDA and CDR2 SQIVND (reference sequence). There are 14 residues in the CDR3. The CDR3 bases are TGTGCCAGTAGTATTGGTGACAGATATCAGCCCCAGCATTTT. Protein: CASSIGDRYQPQHF.

This sequence joins TRBV28 and TRBJ2-7, with TRBD2 as a possible D gene (5 bases). This CDR3 comprises 11 residues. V shed 7 bases and J shed 3 bases, with 7 bases lying between them. Germline V lookup: CDR1 MDHEN, CDR2 SYDVKM. CDR3 region: CASNRGYEQYF. The CDR3 DNA reads as TGTGCCAGCAATCGGGGCTACGAGCAGTACTTC.

The chain employs TRBV27 and TRBJ2-3; TRBD2 aligns across 8 bases. CDR1 and CDR2 (germline): MNHEY, SMNVEV (reference sequence). The V segment lost 2 bases and the J segment 2 bases; nucleotides outside the gene matches: 3. This CDR3 has 15 residues. The CDR3 bases are TGTGCCAGCAGTTTACAAGCGGGGGTCACAGATACGCAGTATTTT. Translating it yields CASSLQAGVTDTQYF.

J is TRBJ2-1 and V is TRBV5-1, with unresolved D. The CDR3 consists of 14 residues. Germline-derived CDR1 and CDR2 are SGHRS and YFSETQ. The V end lost 0 bases, the J end lost 4 bases, and 8 bases lay between the germline ends. The CDR3 here is CASSLGQTYNEQFF. CDR3 coding DNA: TGCGCCAGCAGCTTGGGCCAGACATACAATGAGCAGTTCTTC.

The rearrangement uses TRBV7-6 and TRBJ2-7, with D possibly TRBD2 on 5 matching bases. The CDR3 covers 13 residues. The V end lost 4 bases, the J end lost 0 bases, and 7 bases lay between the germline ends. Germline loops: CDR1 SGHVS, CDR2 FNYEAQ. The CDR3 bases are TGTGCCAGCAGCTCCGGGATCTCCTACGAGCAGTACTTC. Translation: CASSSGISYEQYF.

This clone was seen only once. The chain uses TRBV27 and TRBJ2-1; TRBD2 agrees at 12 bases. Per germline, CDR1 MNHEY and CDR2 SMNVEV (reference sequence). The CDR3 contains 17 residues. J lost 9 bases, V lost 2 bases, and 11 bases had no gene match. The CDR3 nucleotides are TGTGCCAGCAGTTTAATCGTTACGGCTAGCGGGAGGGGTGAGCAGTTCTTC. Translation: CASSLIVTASGRGEQFF.

The CDR3 sequence is CASSFGTGHTGELFF. The DNA of the CDR3 is TGTGCCAGCAGTTTTGGGACAGGGCACACCGGGGAGCTGTTTTTT. This chain uses TRBV5-8 with TRBJ2-2, with 9 bases lining up with TRBD1. V was pared by 5 bases and J by 3 bases, with 5 bases of the junction left unmatched. The germline V gene has CDR1 SGHTS and CDR2 YDEGEE. The length of the CDR3 is 15 residues.

This clone was counted a single time. The J gene is TRBJ1-3, the V gene TRBV2, with D hard to call. Germline V gives CDR1 SNHLY, CDR2 FYNNEI. Trimming cost V 8 bases and J 0 bases, with 14 bases left between them. This CDR3 is 15 amino acids long. CDR3 nucleotides: TGTGCCAGCGGTGCCCAAGCGTTCTCTGGAAACACCATATATTTT. This codes for CASGAQAFSGNTIYF. Full variable domain (missing parts from reference TRBV2 and TRBJ1-3): EPEVTQTPSHQVTQMGQEVILRCVPISNHLYFYWYRQILGQKVEFLVSFYNNEISEKSEIFDDQFSVERPDGSNFTLKIRSTKLEDSAMYFCASGAQAFSGNTIYFGEGSWLTVV.

This clone was seen only once. The chain has TRBV7-6 and TRBJ2-2, with D tentatively TRBD1 (5 bases). Germline CDR1 reads SGHVS; CDR2 reads FNYEAQ. V was cut by 5 bases and J by 1 base, with 14 bases left in between. The CDR3 is 16 amino acids. DNA of the CDR3: TGTGCCAGCAGCCCACAGGTAGATGAGAACACCGGGGAGCTGTTTTTT. Its translation: CASSPQVDENTGELFF.

The rearrangement links TRBV15 to TRBJ2-2; 10 bases are a match to TRBD2. The V segment lost 0 bases and the J segment 4 bases; nucleotides outside the gene matches: 5. Germline V gives CDR1 LNHNV, CDR2 YYDKDF (reference sequence). This CDR3 is 17 amino acids long. The CDR3 DNA reads as TGTGCCACCAGCAGAGATCCTAGCGGGAGACCCACCGGGGAGCTGTTTTTT. It is translated as CATSRDPSGRPTGELFF.

The chain links TRBV29-1 to TRBJ2-7; the match to TRBD1 covers 7 bases. The V segment lost 2 bases and the J segment 4 bases; nucleotides outside the gene matches: 5. The CDR3 loop spans 13 amino acids. Per germline, CDR1 SQVTM and CDR2 ANQGSEA. DNA of the CDR3: TGCAGCGTTGAATTCCGGGACAGTTACGAGCAGTACTTC. Protein sequence: CSVEFRDSYEQYF.

V is TRBV4-1 and J is TRBJ2-3; 7 positions match TRBD2. Germline-derived CDR1 and CDR2 are MGHRA and YSYEKL. V lost 3 bases to trimming and J lost 2 bases; unmatched junction nucleotides: 2. This CDR3 is built from 14 residues. In DNA form, the CDR3 reads TGCGCCAGCAGCCAGCGGGAGACCACAGATACGCAGTATTTT. This translates into CASSQRETTDTQYF.

The chain combines TRBV11-2 with TRBJ2-2; TRBD2 agrees at 7 bases. This CDR3 has 17 amino acids. Trimming took 3 bases from V and 5 from J; bases not matched to a gene: 12. Germline CDR1 is SGHAT and CDR2 is FQNNGV. The CDR3 here is CASSLSSGTIATGELFF. The CDR3 DNA is TGTGCCAGCAGCTTGAGCTCCGGGACTATTGCTACCGGGGAGCTGTTTTTT.

J is TRBJ2-2 and V is TRBV5-1; 9 positions match TRBD2. Germline assignment: CDR1 SGHRS and CDR2 YFSETQ. V dropped 0 bases and J dropped 5; count of bases not matched to a gene: 2. The CDR3 is made up of 15 amino acids. The CDR3 here is CASSLGLAGTGELFF. DNA of the CDR3: TGCGCCAGCAGCTTGGGTCTAGCGGGGACCGGGGAGCTGTTTTTT.

This chain uses TRBV7-9 with TRBJ2-1, with 8 bases lining up with TRBD2. The CDR3 loop spans 17 amino acids. Germline CDR1 reads SEHNR; CDR2 reads FQNEAQ (reference sequence). Trimming took 1 base from V and 0 from J; bases not matched to a gene: 5. The CDR3 sequence: CASSLEASGFSYNEQFF. The CDR3 DNA is TGTGCCAGCAGCTTAGAGGCTAGCGGGTTCTCCTACAATGAGCAGTTCTTC.